The 11 T cell receptor beta chains listed next were all sequenced from one sample in a study of blood T cell repertoires in COVID-19. Sequenced by immunoSEQ multiplex PCR; TCRdb stores in-frame clones only, minus some. The sample records roughly 120,000 clones, over 80% being singletons. Sequences were obtained from peripheral blood. Receptors were obtained from a man aged 30-40 years with acute or convalescent COVID-19.

This clone has just one count. The chain combines TRBV11-2 with TRBJ1-2; 11 bases map to TRBD1. V shed 5 bases, J shed 7 bases, and the junction held 9 bases outside the gene matches. Germline CDR1 is SGHAT and CDR2 is FQNNGV. The CDR3 consists of 15 residues. In DNA form, the CDR3 reads TGTGCCAGCAGCCCCAGCGCCGGGACAGGGGGTGGCTACACCTTC. It specifies CASSPSAGTGGGYTF.

The CDR3 here is CASSPEPRDSYEQYF. The CDR3 bases are TGTGCCAGCAGTCCCGAGCCACGGGACAGCTACGAGCAGTACTTC. This rearrangement joins TRBV6-5 to TRBJ2-7; 7 bases align to TRBD1. CDR1 and CDR2 (germline): MNHEY, SVGAGI. The CDR3 runs to 15 residues. The trim removed 5 bases at V and 3 bases at J, leaving 10 bases unmatched.

This clone was recorded only once. DNA for the CDR3: TGTGCCACCAGTGACCTAGGTCTAATAGGCAGTAGCTCCTACGAGCAGTACGTC. Translated: CATSDLGLIGSSSYEQYV. The chain uses TRBV24-1 and TRBJ2-7; D is uncertain. CDR1 and CDR2 (germline): KGHDR, SFDVKD. Trimming removed 4 bases at V and 0 bases at J, with 21 bases between. The CDR3 totals 18 residues.

This clone was counted once. The chain combines TRBV15 with TRBJ2-5; 7 positions agree with TRBD2. Germline-derived CDR1 and CDR2 are LNHNV and YYDKDF (reference sequence). The J segment lost 2 bases and the V segment lost 6 bases, leaving 6 bases of the junction unmatched. The length of the CDR3 is 14 residues. CDR3 amino acids: CATRGGSGQETQYF. As DNA, the CDR3 is TGTGCCACCAGGGGCGGGAGTGGGCAAGAGACCCAGTACTTC.

This clone came up once. This chain links TRBV5-1 with TRBJ2-3; D unclear. The V gene's germline CDR1 is SGHRS and CDR2 YFSETQ. The CDR3 sequence is 12 residues long. Trimming removed 1 base from V and 3 bases from J, with 3 bases in between. The DNA for the CDR3 is TGCGCCAGCAGCTTGTTAACAGATACGCAGTATTTT. Encoded protein: CASSLLTDTQYF.

CDR3 sequence reads: CASSPTMDTIYF. CDR3 sequence (DNA): TGTGCCAGCAGCCCTACTATGGACACCATATATTTT. The gene calls are TRBV9 and TRBJ1-3; D is undetermined. The CDR3 covers 12 residues. Trimming pared 4 bases from V and 8 bases from J, leaving 10 bases between. Germline V gives CDR1 SGDLS, CDR2 YYNGEE.

This chain uses TRBV4-3 with TRBJ1-5; TRBD1 matches 7 bases. The CDR3 sequence is 18 residues long. The V gene end was trimmed by 4 bases and the J gene end by 5 bases; junction bases not matched to a gene: 17. Germline V lookup: CDR1 LGHNA, CDR2 YSLEER. The CDR3 DNA is TGCGCCAGCAGCCCACGCCGACTAACGACAGGGCCGCATCAGCCCCAGCATTTT. Its protein is CASSPRRLTTGPHQPQHF.

V usage is TRBV29-1 and J usage is TRBJ2-1; TRBD2 matches 9 bases. J lost 2 bases, V lost 6 bases, and 8 bases had no gene match. Germline V CDR1 and CDR2: SQVTM, ANQGSEA. This CDR3 region has 15 residues. The CDR3 is CSVLPSGDAYNEQFF. The DNA for the CDR3 is TGCAGCGTCCTCCCTAGCGGGGATGCCTACAATGAGCAGTTCTTC.

The gene calls are TRBV5-4 and TRBJ1-1; D perhaps matches TRBD1 (5 bases). The CDR3 extends over 13 amino acids. Trimming took off 2 bases at V and 1 base at J, with 6 bases between the two ends. CDR1 and CDR2 (germline): SGHNT, YYREEE (reference sequence). The CDR3 DNA reads TGTGCCAGCAGCTTCGGGGGGAACACTGAAGCTTTCTTT. Translation gives CASSFGGNTEAFF.

The CDR3 sequence is CASSIATRGGYNEQFF. The CDR3 nucleotides are TGTGCCAGTAGTATAGCTACGAGAGGGGGCTACAATGAGCAGTTCTTC. The V and J genes are TRBV19 and TRBJ2-1, with a possible D match to TRBD1 (6 bases). Germline V gives CDR1 LNHDA, CDR2 SQIVND (reference sequence). V dropped 1 base and J dropped 3 bases, with 13 bases sitting between them. The CDR3 contains 16 residues.

This clone came up once. The chain carries TRBV27 and TRBJ2-7; 9 nucleotides match TRBD2. Germline V CDR1 and CDR2: MNHEY, SMNVEV (reference sequence). CDR3 length: 14 amino acids. V lost 2 bases and J lost 1; bases outside the gene matches: 0. CDR3 in amino acids: CASSLLAGSYEQYV. In DNA form, the CDR3 reads TGTGCCAGCAGTTTACTAGCGGGGTCCTACGAGCAGTACGTC.